The clone carrying this TCR beta chain was seen many times. Its matching antigen is unknown. Amplification of TCR beta CDR3 regions used RNA as the template. The HTBI primer set was used in a first-round RT-PCR of the TCR CDR3. MiXCR was run by TCRdb on the multiplex PCR reads, yielding one entry per CDR3 protein. The repertoire holds around 600,000 distinct CDR3 sequences, with approximately 15% as singletons. The data derive from a study of T cells in Graves' hyperthyroidism and ophthalmopathy. At the level of the study: Staff took peripheral blood when the initial diagnosis was made, before any treatment began.

The V end was cut by 3 bases, the J end by 0 bases, with 17 bases between. Per germline, CDR1 DFQATT and CDR2 SNEGSKA (reference sequence). This CDR3 has 17 residues. Regarding the study as a whole: The model anticipated ophthalmopathy a median around 6 months pre-onset.

This chain links TRBV20-1 with TRBJ1-4; D is uncertain. The sequenced sample was blood. This receptor was identified in a young woman with Graves' ophthalmopathy. The CDR3, as DNA: TGCAGTGCTAGGGACGGAATTAACTTAGCAACTAATGAAAAACTGTTTTTT. Its protein is CSARDGINLATNEKLFF.